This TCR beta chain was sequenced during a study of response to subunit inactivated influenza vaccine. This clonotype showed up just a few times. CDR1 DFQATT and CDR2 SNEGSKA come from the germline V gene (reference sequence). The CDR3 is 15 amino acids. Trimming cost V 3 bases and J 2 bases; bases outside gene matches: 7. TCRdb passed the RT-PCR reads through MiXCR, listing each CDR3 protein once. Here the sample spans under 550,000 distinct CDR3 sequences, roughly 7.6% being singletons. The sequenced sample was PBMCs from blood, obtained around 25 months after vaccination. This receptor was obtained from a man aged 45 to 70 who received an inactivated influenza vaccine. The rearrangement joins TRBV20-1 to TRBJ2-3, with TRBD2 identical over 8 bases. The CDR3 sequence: CSARGAGVFTDTQYF. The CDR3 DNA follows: TGCAGTGCTAGGGGAGCGGGAGTATTCACAGATACGCAGTATTTT.